This note documents a single T cell receptor (beta chain) sequence. This clonotype was detected a few times. Its antigen has not been determined. The record has no base qualities; no much larger clone is one base away. The data are from a study of early T cells in non-severe SARS-CoV-2 infection (dated by TCRdb to the early 2020s). With regard to the full study: Because TCR sequencing was done on bulk RNA from unsorted whole blood, the alpha and beta chains could not be paired. Study-wide conclusions, independent of this receptor: Matching against VDJdb was skewed toward anti-spike CD8 responses, likely underestimated virus-specific expansions, and missed private and CD4 specificities.

Libraries were prepared through 5' RACE. The reads were generated on a NextSeq 500. The TCR library protocol attached unique molecular identifiers to individual cDNA molecules to correct for sequencing error and PCR bias. Sequencing covered both TCR alpha and beta chains, and within each sample the abundances of alpha and beta sequences were tightly co-correlated. On the authors' methods: Decombinator V4 was used to annotate TCR sequences for V gene, J gene and CDR3. Expanded TCRs were defined as changing significantly between any two time points under a Poisson model with p below 0.0001. TCR abundances were normalised to the total number of TCRs sequenced per sample and expressed as counts per million. TRAV1-2 paired with TRAJ12, TRAJ20 or TRAJ33 defined MAIT TCRs, while TRAV10 paired with TRAJ18 defined iNKT TCRs. VDJdb, accessed on 1 November 2021, was searched for TCRs annotated for CMV, EBV and SARS-CoV-2, and TCRs annotated for more than one antigen were excluded. TCRdb took the public reads, trimmed them with fastp at Q25, ran MiXCR for clone calling and kept in-frame beta chains. Entries that share a CDR3 protein sequence are merged under the most common genes and DNA. None of the V and J calls come from the authors' own analysis; TCRdb made them. Present in this sample are roughly 60,000 distinct CDR3 sequences, approximately 11% of which were seen just once. The ten largest clones take up roughly 3% of the sample.

CDR1 and CDR2 (SGHNT, YYREEE) derive from the germline V gene (reference sequence). Taken from cysteine to phenylalanine, the CDR3 has 13 residues. The read is trimmed to its CDR3 DNA, 39 bases read in frame from base 1. V is clipped by 2 bases and J by 3 bases, and the sequence between their germline boundaries is 9 bases long. A case-control design nested within a healthcare worker cohort in London, UK, was used, with weekly nasopharyngeal swab PCR tests and blood sampling performed. Healthcare workers were recruited between 23 and 31 March 2020, during the week of the UK lockdown, and were followed weekly for up to about 15 weeks.

This specimen was whole blood, taken at baseline. The chain is encoded by TRBV5-4 joined to TRBJ2-7, with TRBD1 tentatively as D gene (5 bases match). The receptor comes from an adult who was a healthcare worker with PCR-confirmed SARS-CoV-2 infection or an uninfected control (not recorded which). This receptor carries the CDR3 CASSFPRGYEQYF. The DNA is TGTGCCAGCAGCTTTCCTAGGGGCTACGAGCAGTACTTC. When the CDR3 is completed using the reference TRBV5-4 and TRBJ2-7 genes on either side, the full variable domain is ETGVTQSPTHLIKTRGQQVTLRCSSQSGHNTVSWYQQALGQGPQFIFQYYREEENGRGNFPPRFSGLQFPNYSSELNVNALELDDSALYLCASSFPRGYEQYFGPGTRLTVT.